Shown below are 25 T cell receptor beta chains from a single sample sequenced in a study of regulatory T cells in long-lasting Graves disease listed by TCRdb under 2021. The time point tag for this specimen amounts to: persistent/refractory GD, antithyroid drugs over 5 years with positive TRAb. For both TCR sequencing and RNA sequencing, RNA was extracted from PBMCs in TRIzol. Libraries came from multiplex PCR. This sample was sequenced with an Illumina HiSeq 4000. To build TCR beta libraries, CDR3 regions were amplified by Arm-PCR using iRepertoire HTBI primers. The raw public data were reprocessed by TCRdb itself: fastp quality trimming at Q25, MiXCR clonotype calling, in-frame beta chains only. One record per CDR3 amino acid sequence lists the most common genes and DNA. This sample lists approximately 400,000 distinct CDR3 sequences; around 22% were detected once. The ten largest clonotypes hold 26% of the sample.

Here the sequenced sample was peripheral blood mononuclear cells (PBMCs), taken when the disease was refractory, from a patient treated with antithyroid drugs. Source of these receptors: a female donor with Graves disease.

This clonotype was counted a few times. V usage is TRBV27 and J usage is TRBJ1-1, with D unresolved. V was shortened by 2 bases and J by 5 bases, with 12 bases between the two germline ends. The CDR3 sequence is 14 residues long. Germline V gene sequence: CDR1 MNHEY, CDR2 SMNVEV (reference sequence). CDR3 sequence: CASSLIPLGTEAFF. The CDR3 nucleotides read TGTGCCAGCAGTTTAATCCCCCTGGGGACTGAAGCTTTCTTT.

V gene TRBV6-9 combines with J gene TRBJ2-2; D is undetermined. The CDR3 consists of 16 residues. CDR1 is MNHGY, CDR2 SVAAGI, per germline. V was pared by 4 bases and J by 0 bases, with 12 bases between. In DNA form, the CDR3 reads TGTGCCAGCAGTTCCCCCCATGGAGCGAACACCGGGGAGCTGTTTTTT. It specifies CASSSPHGANTGELFF.

This clonotype was picked up a small number of times. The chain couples TRBV30 to TRBJ1-1, with D unclear. CDR1 GTSNPN and CDR2 SVGIG come from the germline V gene (reference sequence). The CDR3 has 10 residues. V shed 8 bases and J shed 0 bases, with 4 bases lying between them. The CDR3 protein is CASVNTEAFF. CDR3 in DNA: TGTGCCAGTGTGAACACTGAAGCTTTCTTT.

J is TRBJ2-2 and V is TRBV5-1; 13 nucleotides align to TRBD2. This CDR3 is 18 amino acids long. V shed 3 bases and J 4 bases; nucleotides not matched to a gene: 9. CDR1 and CDR2 (germline): SGHRS, YFSETQ. The CDR3 spells CASSSFRLAGGGTGELFF. The CDR3 region has the DNA TGCGCCAGCAGCTCCTTTCGACTAGCGGGAGGAGGCACCGGGGAGCTGTTTTTT.

This clonotype has at least ten counts. V usage is TRBV6-1 and J usage is TRBJ2-5; D perhaps matches TRBD2 (6 bases). The V end lost 7 bases, the J end lost 4 bases, and 25 bases lay between the germline ends. CDR1 and CDR2 (germline): MNHNS, SASEGT. The length of the CDR3 is 17 residues. The CDR3 protein is CASTSARTAKAGETQYF. The CDR3 DNA follows: TGTGCCAGCACCTCCGCTCGCACGGCTAAAGCGGGAGAGACCCAGTACTTC.

The sample holds a few counts of this clonotype. The V gene is TRBV14, the J gene TRBJ1-1; 7 bases match TRBD1. J was trimmed by 4 bases and V by 5 bases; bases with no gene match: 7. The CDR3 consists of 14 residues. CDR1 and CDR2 (germline): SGHDN, FVKESK. CDR3 loop: CASSRRQGGTEAFF. The DNA of the CDR3 is TGTGCCAGCAGCAGACGACAGGGTGGCACTGAAGCTTTCTTT.

This clonotype was counted only a few times. This chain links TRBV9 with TRBJ2-7, with TRBD2 matching over 10 bases. V gave up 0 bases and J gave up 0 bases; unmatched junction bases: 9. The germline CDR1 and CDR2 sequences are SGDLS and YYNGEE. The CDR3 has 18 amino acids. As DNA, the CDR3 is TGTGCCAGCAGCGTAGGGCCCGGACTAGCGGATAGCTCCTACGAGCAGTACTTC. This sequence encodes CASSVGPGLADSSYEQYF.

This clonotype showed up many times. The rearrangement links TRBV3-1 to TRBJ1-4; no definite D call. The V end was cut by 6 bases, the J end by 8 bases, with 13 bases between. The CDR3 loop spans 13 amino acids. CDR1 is LGHDT and CDR2 is YNNKEL in the germline V gene (reference sequence). DNA for the CDR3: TGTGCCAGCAGGGGAGGTCACCAGGAAAAACTGTTTTTT. Protein sequence: CASRGGHQEKLFF.

This clonotype was seen a handful of times. The chain combines TRBV14 with TRBJ1-4; 8 nucleotides agree with TRBD1. CDR3 size: 15 residues. V lost 3 bases to trimming and J lost 4 bases; unmatched junction nucleotides: 4. Germline lookup yields CDR1 SGHDN and CDR2 FVKESK. CDR3 DNA sequence: TGTGCCAGCAGCCAGAACAGGGGGTATAATGAAAAACTGTTTTTT. This encodes CASSQNRGYNEKLFF.

This clonotype was counted between two and nine times. The gene calls are TRBV30 and TRBJ2-7; D perhaps matches TRBD2 (7 bases). CDR1 and CDR2 (germline): GTSNPN, SVGIG (reference sequence). This CDR3 contains 16 residues. V lost 2 bases to trimming and J lost 2 bases, with 19 bases between them. The DNA for the CDR3 is TGTGCCTGGAGTCTGGGGGGGCTAGCGAAAGCCTACGAGCAGTACTTC. This sequence encodes CAWSLGGLAKAYEQYF.

This clonotype was picked up many times. The chain uses TRBV12-3 or TRBV12-4 and TRBJ1-5, with 8 bases identical to TRBD1. The CDR3 loop spans 14 amino acids. V trimming: 5 bases; J trimming: 6 bases; junction bases outside the gene matches: 6. This CDR3 reads CASSETGGFQPQHF. The CDR3 DNA follows: TGTGCCAGCAGTGAAACAGGGGGTTTTCAGCCCCAGCATTTT.

This clonotype was seen repeatedly, ten times or more. V usage is TRBV6-1 and J usage is TRBJ1-1; D call uncertain. Germline V CDR1 and CDR2: MNHNS, SASEGT. Trimming cost V 1 base and J 3 bases, with 6 bases left between them. The length of the CDR3 is 13 residues. The CDR3 DNA follows: TGTGCCAGCAGTGAAGAGGAAGACACTGAAGCTTTCTTT. It is translated as CASSEEEDTEAFF.

This clonotype has a count of ten or more. The chain carries TRBV6-1 and TRBJ1-1; TRBD1 matches 9 bases. From germline, CDR1 is MNHNS and CDR2 SASEGT. V trimming: 6 bases; J trimming: 5 bases; junction bases outside the gene matches: 7. This CDR3 spans 14 amino acids. The CDR3 here is CASRTQGASTEAFF. In DNA, the CDR3 is TGTGCCAGCAGGACACAGGGGGCATCGACTGAAGCTTTCTTT.

This clonotype was observed many times. The chain carries TRBV7-2 and TRBJ1-5; D is ambiguous. CDR1 and CDR2 from the germline V gene are SGHTA and FQGNSA. V lost 5 bases and J 0 bases, leaving 17 bases between the germline ends. The CDR3 totals 17 residues. DNA of the CDR3: TGTGCCAGCAGCCCCGCCGATTCGGGATATAGCAATCAGCCCCAGCATTTT. Translated: CASSPADSGYSNQPQHF.

The gene calls are TRBV7-2 and TRBJ2-7, with 10 bases lining up with TRBD2. Germline V lookup: CDR1 SGHTA, CDR2 FQGNSA. Losses at the gene ends were 3 bases for V and 5 bases for J; bases not matched to a gene: 4. This CDR3 spans 14 amino acids. The CDR3 sequence: CASSFWTSGNEQYF. The CDR3 bases are TGTGCCAGCAGCTTTTGGACTAGCGGAAACGAGCAGTACTTC.

This clonotype was counted many times. This sequence joins TRBV28 and TRBJ2-7, with D possibly TRBD2 on 6 matching bases. Trimming pared 8 bases from V and 4 bases from J, leaving 24 bases between. This CDR3 spans 16 amino acids. Germline V CDR1 and CDR2: MDHEN, SYDVKM. CDR3 amino acids: CASSLRAGLRAYEQYF. The CDR3 DNA sequence: TGTGCCAGCTCGCTGCGGGCGGGACTTCGGGCTTACGAGCAGTACTTC.

A remark on this clonotype: One base away lies a much larger clone, so this may be a sequencing read error. The chain is built from TRBV12-3 or TRBV12-4 and TRBJ1-5; 9 nucleotides agree with TRBD1. This CDR3 region has 15 residues. Here the CDR3 DNA reads TGTGCCAGCAGTTTCGTGGGACAGGGTAATCATCCCCAGCATTTT. It codes for CASSFVGQGNHPQHF.

The chain is built from TRBV20-1 and TRBJ2-5; 13 bases are shared with TRBD2. The V and J ends lost 3 bases and 2 bases, in that order; junction bases with no gene match: 12. From germline, CDR1 is DFQATT and CDR2 SNEGSKA (reference sequence). This CDR3 has 18 amino acids. The CDR3 bases are TGCAGTGCTAGCTTTGGGACTAGCGGGGTTGGGGGGCAAGAGACCCAGTACTTC. It yields the protein CSASFGTSGVGGQETQYF.

The V and J genes are TRBV30 and TRBJ2-5; D might be TRBD2 (5 bases). The CDR3 length is 13 residues. Trimming cost V 0 bases and J 5 bases, with 10 bases left between them. Per the germline V gene, CDR1 is GTSNPN and CDR2 is SVGIG (reference sequence). The CDR3: CAWSVTSLETQYF. The CDR3 DNA reads TGTGCCTGGAGTGTAACTAGTCTGGAGACCCAGTACTTC.

This clonotype occurred once. The J gene is TRBJ2-5, the V gene TRBV6-2 or TRBV6-3; D is perhaps TRBD2 (5 bases). CDR1 is MNHEY, CDR2 SVGEGT, per germline. The length of the CDR3 is 14 residues. V was clipped by 5 bases and J by 5 bases, with 15 bases between them. Written as DNA, the CDR3 is TGTGCCAGCAGTCCTACACTAGTCGGGGAGACCCAGTACTTC. Translating it yields CASSPTLVGETQYF.

This clonotype was seen ten or more times. This rearrangement joins TRBV28 to TRBJ2-2; 9 nucleotides agree with TRBD2. V lost 6 bases, J lost 6 bases, and 11 bases stayed unmatched. The germline gives CDR1 MDHEN, CDR2 SYDVKM. This CDR3 comprises 16 residues. The CDR3 reads CASRILAGEPPGELFF. The CDR3 DNA reads TGTGCCAGCAGGATTTTAGCGGGAGAACCCCCCGGGGAGCTGTTTTTT.

This clonotype was counted at least ten times. The V gene is TRBV29-1, the J gene TRBJ1-5, with TRBD1 identical over 7 bases. V shed 4 bases, J shed 3 bases, and the junction held 3 bases outside the gene matches. The CDR3 is made up of 13 amino acids. Germline V lookup: CDR1 SQVTM, CDR2 ANQGSEA. The CDR3 is CSVVTGVNQPQHF. The CDR3 bases are TGCAGCGTTGTAACAGGGGTCAATCAGCCCCAGCATTTT.

The rearrangement uses TRBV29-1 and TRBJ2-3, with 12 positions matching TRBD2. Germline values: CDR1 SQVTM, CDR2 ANQGSEA. The CDR3 is 19 residues long. The V gene end was trimmed by 6 bases and the J gene end by 1 base; junction bases not matched to a gene: 17. CDR3 region: CSVPTPSSGRAGGTDTQYF. CDR3 nucleotides: TGCAGCGTGCCCACCCCCTCTAGCGGGAGGGCCGGGGGCACAGATACGCAGTATTTT.

The chain has TRBV6-2 or TRBV6-3 and TRBJ2-5; D unclear. Germline CDR1 MNHEY, CDR2 SVGEGT. The CDR3 extends over 12 amino acids. V lost 5 bases, J lost 8 bases, and 12 bases lay in between. CDR3 sequence: CASSPPDRTQYF. For the CDR3, the DNA is TGTGCCAGCAGTCCTCCGGACCGAACCCAGTACTTC.

As concerns this clonotype: A much larger clone differs by one base, so this may be a read error. The chain links TRBV28 to TRBJ2-7; no definite D call. This CDR3 region has 13 residues. Germline CDR1 MDHEN, CDR2 SYDVKM. Here the CDR3 reads CAGRRSEIYEQYF. CDR3 sequence (DNA): TGTGCCGGCAGACGGTCCGAAATCTACGAGCAGTACTTC. Looking up the rest from reference TRBV28 and TRBJ2-7 gives the full variable domain: DVKVTQSSRYLVKRTGEKVFLECVQDMDHENMFWYRQDPGLGLRLIYFSYDVKMKEKGDIPEGYSVSREKKERFSLILESASTNQTSMYLCAGRRSEIYEQYFGPGTRLTVT.